Listed below are T cell receptor beta chains from one sample, sequenced in a study of blood T cell repertoires in COVID-19. Using immunoSEQ multiplex PCR, the repertoire was profiled, and TCRdb retains in-frame clones only, with some absent. The repertoire holds fewer than 250,000 clones, with approximately 80% as singletons. The sequencing sample was made of peripheral blood. All receptors come from a woman in her 50s with acute or convalescent COVID-19. CDR3s include the opening cysteine and the closing phenylalanine or tryptophan. A D gene is named only where the DNA matches it firmly. For some rows the clone size is stated as once, few or many, or as a class when expanded; others skip it.

NA	NA	TRBV5-1	13	TRBJ2-5	TGCGCCAGCAGCCCCCGGTACCAAGAGACCCAGTACTTC	CASSPRYQETQYF
NA	NA	TRBV19	16	TRBJ1-1	TGTGCCAGTAGTATTTATAGCACAGGATTGAACACTGAAGCTTTCTTT	CASSIYSTGLNTEAFF
NA	NA	TRBV3-1/TRBV3-2	15	TRBJ2-1	TGTGCCAGCAGCCAAGACCACAGCTCCTACAATGAGCAGTTCTTC	CASSQDHSSYNEQFF
once	NA	TRBV9	14	TRBJ2-7	TGTGCCAGCAGCGTAGGGCAGGTCTCCTACGAGCAGTACTTC	CASSVGQVSYEQYF
NA	NA	TRBV19	13	TRBJ2-5	TGTGCCAGTAGTATAACCAGTCAAGAGACCCAGTACTTC	CASSITSQETQYF
NA	NA	TRBV19	15	TRBJ2-2	TGTGCCAGTGGGGCGGGGAGATCGAACACCGGGGAGCTGTTTTTT	CASGAGRSNTGELFF
NA	NA	TRBV18	15	TRBJ2-7	TGTGCCAGCTCACACAGGACGGAACTCTCCTACGAGCAGTACTTC	CASSHRTELSYEQYF
once	NA	TRBV30	13	TRBJ1-5	TGTGCCTGGAGTGACGACAGCTATCAGCCCCAGCATTTT	CAWSDDSYQPQHF
once	TRBD2	TRBV5-1	16	TRBJ2-1	TGCGCCAGCAGCTTGGAGGTAGCGGGGGGCTACAATGAGCAGTTCTTC	CASSLEVAGGYNEQFF
NA	NA	TRBV18	13	TRBJ1-1	TGTGCCAGCTCGCGGGTGGGGAACACTGAAGCTTTCTTT	CASSRVGNTEAFF
NA	NA	TRBV28	15	TRBJ2-7	TGTGCCAGCAGTTTAGCTCGGGGACACTCCTACGAGCAGTACTTC	CASSLARGHSYEQYF
NA	NA	TRBV2	16	TRBJ2-3	TGTGCCAGCCGCTATAGCTGGGGTATGGAGGCAGATACGCAGTATTTT	CASRYSWGMEADTQYF
NA	NA	TRBV3-1/TRBV3-2	14	TRBJ2-5	TGTGCCAGCAGCCCCAGGACAGTTCAAGAGACCCAGTACTTC	CASSPRTVQETQYF
NA	TRBD2	TRBV5-1	20	TRBJ2-7	TGCGCCAGCAGCTTGGGGGACAGGGGTGTCGGGACTAGCGGGAGATACGAGCAGTACTTC	CASSLGDRGVGTSGRYEQYF
NA	TRBD1	TRBV9	15	TRBJ1-2	TGTGCCAGCAGCCTACTGTCCGGGACAGGGAGTGGCTACACCTTC	CASSLLSGTGSGYTF
few	NA	TRBV27	14	TRBJ1-6	TGTGCCAGCAGTCGAGCGGGGGAAGAATCACCCCTCCACTTT	CASSRAGEESPLHF
NA	TRBD2	TRBV2	14	TRBJ2-7	TGTGCCAGCACCTCGGGAGGGTTACGGACCGAGCAGTACTTC	CASTSGGLRTEQYF
few	TRBD1	TRBV28	13	TRBJ1-5	TGTGCCAGCAGACAGGGGGGCAATCAGCCCCAGCATTTT	CASRQGGNQPQHF
NA	TRBD1	TRBV28	15	TRBJ1-5	TGTGCCAGCAGTCTAGGGGGGACAGGCGCTCATGGCCAGCATTTT	CASSLGGTGAHGQHF
NA	NA	TRBV28	12	TRBJ1-1	TGTGCCAGCAGTCCCATGACGGGGGAAGCTTTCTTT	CASSPMTGEAFF
NA	TRBD1	TRBV5-1	15	TRBJ2-2	TGCGCCAGCAGCTGGGGGACAGCGAACACCGGGGAGCTGTTTTTT	CASSWGTANTGELFF
NA	NA	TRBV7-2	14	TRBJ2-7	TGTGCCAGCAGCACGGCGGGGGCTCCCTACGAGCAGTACTTC	CASSTAGAPYEQYF
NA	TRBD1	TRBV28	16	TRBJ1-2	TGTGCCAGCAGTTTATCGATGGACAGGACTAACTATGGCTACACCTTC	CASSLSMDRTNYGYTF
once	NA	TRBV9	14	TRBJ1-2	TGTGCCAGCAGCGTAGGGTCAGGCATATTTGGCTACACCTTC	CASSVGSGIFGYTF
many	NA	TRBV7-2	15	TRBJ2-2	TGTGCCAGCAGCTTAGGACTTACTAACACCGGGGAGCTGTTTTTT	CASSLGLTNTGELFF
NA	NA	TRBV30	13	TRBJ1-3	TGTGCCTGGATTAGAGGCTCTGGAAACACCATATATTTT	CAWIRGSGNTIYF
NA	NA	TRBV6-5	12	TRBJ1-2	TGTGCCAGCATTAAGTGGGGGGGTGGCTACACCTTC	CASIKWGGGYTF
NA	NA	TRBV11-2	14	TRBJ1-6	TGTGCCAGCAGCTGGAGCTCCTATAATTCACCCCTCCACTTT	CASSWSSYNSPLHF
NA	NA	TRBV12-3/TRBV12-4	13	TRBJ1-1	TGTGCCAGCAGCTCGATGGGGAGCACTGAAGCTTTCTTT	CASSSMGSTEAFF
NA	NA	TRBV7-2	16	TRBJ1-3	TGTGCCAGCAGCTTAGCGGGTAGGGGTACGGGAAACACCATATATTTT	CASSLAGRGTGNTIYF
NA	NA	TRBV7-9	16	TRBJ2-1	TGTGCCAGCAGCAATCCGGCCAGCGGGTGGGGCTATGAGCAGTTCTTC	CASSNPASGWGYEQFF
once	NA	TRBV7-2	12	TRBJ1-2	TGTGCCAGCAGCTTAATCACAGTCTATTCCTCTTTC	CASSLITVYSSF
NA	TRBD1	TRBV27	13	TRBJ1-2	TGTGCCAGCAGTTCCGACAGGGCACAGGGCTACACCTTC	CASSSDRAQGYTF
NA	NA	TRBV19	14	TRBJ2-2	TGTGCCAGTAGTATAGAGGCCTACACCGGGGAGCTGTTTTTT	CASSIEAYTGELFF
once	TRBD1	TRBV18	16	TRBJ1-4	TGTGCCAGCTCACCTGGGACAGGGGGATCAAATGAAAAACTGTTTTTT	CASSPGTGGSNEKLFF
few	NA	TRBV6-2/TRBV6-3	15	TRBJ2-7	TGTGCCAGCAGTCTCGCGCGGGACTCGGTCTACGAGCAGTACTTC	CASSLARDSVYEQYF
NA	NA	TRBV5-1	16	TRBJ1-3	TGCGCCAGCAGCTTGGAGGCGGGGGCGAATTTAGACACCATATATTTT	CASSLEAGANLDTIYF